Given below is one T cell receptor beta chain in context. The table came from immunoSEQ multiplex PCR; TCRdb's copy has only in-frame clones and leaves some out. The table has 110,000 to 150,000 clones, approximately 87% seen once. The germline V gene has CDR1 MNHEY and CDR2 SVGAGI. The CDR3 runs 14 residues. Trimming left V 6 bases short and J 7 bases short, with 16 bases between. The record originates from a study of blood T cell repertoires in COVID-19. Sequenced: peripheral blood. The V and J genes are TRBV6-5 and TRBJ1-5, with TRBD1 as a possible D gene (6 bases). The clonotype was recovered from a human donor in a cohort sampled during active COVID-19. For the CDR3, the DNA is TGTGCCAGCAGGACGGGGGGGCGAGGCCAGCCCCAGCATTTT. It yields the protein CASRTGGRGQPQHF.